The text below deals with one T cell receptor (beta chain). Its antigen is not identified. The data originate from a study of T cell responses to AZD1222 COVID-19 vaccine. Study summary: Pooling was applied to second doses at about 4 or about 12 weeks.

The V gene lost 2 bases and the J gene lost 8 bases, with 12 bases spanning the gap. The germline V gene encodes CDR1 SGHDN and CDR2 FVKESK. The CDR3 spans 13 residues. Study observations and caveats: Donors in the cohort were predominantly white British and more often female, and clonal diversity was possibly underestimated. Repertoires in all cases were sampled only once the peak T cell response had passed.

Clones were sequenced by immunoSEQ multiplex PCR, and TCRdb holds only the in-frame ones, with some missing. The data hold some 150,000 clones, with roughly 90% observed a single time. The material sequenced was peripheral blood, taken on day 0 of AZD1222 vaccination. The clonotype originates from an adult in good health. This chain uses TRBV14 with TRBJ1-2, with D possibly matching TRBD1 (5 bases). CDR3 nucleotide sequence: TGTGCCAGCAGCCAAAAATATTCAGGGGGCTACACCTTC. Protein sequence: CASSQKYSGGYTF.